This is a list of T cell receptor beta chains from one sample in a study of blood T cell repertoires in COVID-19. Assay used: immunoSEQ multiplex PCR; TCRdb lists only in-frame clones, some missing. The profile shows over 150,000 clones, roughly 89% of them singletons. Source material: peripheral blood. The receptors were gathered from a woman in her seventies with COVID-19, enrolled during active disease. The CDR3 runs from the conserved cysteine through the conserved F or W. A D gene is named only where the DNA matches it firmly. Expanded clones are given a class, and other clones once, few, many or no size at all.

V gene	clone size	D gene	J gene	CDR3 protein	CDR3 DNA
TRBV3-1/TRBV3-2	-	TRBD2	TRBJ2-3	CASSQKLAGHTQYF	TGTGCCAGCAGCCAAAAGCTAGCGGGGCATACGCAGTATTTT
TRBV6-1	once	TRBD1	TRBJ1-6	CASSGDRGRGYNSPLHF	TGTGCCAGCAGTGGGGACAGGGGGCGAGGGTATAATTCACCCCTCCACTTT
TRBV18	-	TRBD2	TRBJ2-3	CASSPIPTSGRQTDTQYF	TGTGCCAGCTCACCGATCCCGACTAGCGGGAGGCAAACAGATACGCAGTATTTT
TRBV6-5	once	TRBD1	TRBJ2-4	CASSPGTGGKNIQYF	TGTGCCAGCAGTCCCGGGACAGGGGGAAAAAACATTCAGTACTTC
TRBV7-2	-	TRBD1	TRBJ2-1	CASSWDRDRGEFF	TGTGCCAGCAGCTGGGACCGGGACAGGGGAGAATTCTTC
TRBV6-5	-	-	TRBJ2-5	CASSHGAGSETQYF	TGTGCCAGCAGCCATGGGGCAGGGTCAGAGACCCAGTACTTC
TRBV6-5	-	TRBD1	TRBJ1-6	CASTTGGDSPLHF	TGTGCCAGTACTACAGGGGGGGATTCACCCCTCCACTTT
TRBV7-9	once	TRBD2	TRBJ2-7	CASSLNGRYEQYF	TGTGCCAGCAGCTTAAACGGGAGGTACGAGCAGTACTTC
TRBV5-4	-	TRBD2	TRBJ2-3	CASSHTSESTDTQYF	TGTGCCAGCAGCCACACTAGCGAGAGCACAGATACGCAGTATTTT
TRBV3-1/TRBV3-2	-	-	TRBJ2-1	CASSPGLSLSYNEQFF	TGTGCCAGCAGCCCGGGACTCTCCCTCTCCTACAATGAGCAGTTCTTC
TRBV19	-	TRBD1	TRBJ2-6	CASSNSGQGDSGANVLTF	TGTGCCAGTAGCAACTCCGGACAGGGGGACTCTGGGGCCAACGTCCTGACTTTC
TRBV6-5	-	TRBD1	TRBJ1-1	CASSYLGTGSEAFF	TGTGCCAGCAGTTACCTCGGGACAGGGTCTGAAGCTTTCTTT
TRBV7-6	-	-	TRBJ1-6	CASSLSSGWNSPLHF	TGTGCCAGCAGCTTATCGTCAGGGTGGAATTCACCCCTCCACTTT
TRBV5-1	-	TRBD2	TRBJ2-7	CASSYGTSGNLRYF	TGCGCCAGCAGTTACGGGACTAGCGGGAATTTGCGCTACTTC
TRBV11-3	-	-	TRBJ2-1	CASSLGASQQFF	TGTGCCAGCAGCTTAGGGGCTAGCCAGCAGTTCTTC
TRBV7-8	-	-	TRBJ1-6	CASSLVGRGDSPLHF	TGTGCCAGCAGCTTAGTGGGCAGGGGCGATTCACCCCTCCACTTT
TRBV9	-	TRBD2	TRBJ2-1	CASSVARYGGGLNEQFF	TGTGCCAGCAGCGTTGCCCGATACGGGGGAGGGCTTAATGAGCAGTTCTTC
TRBV30	-	TRBD2	TRBJ2-1	CAWSKGTSESYNEQFF	TGTGCCTGGAGTAAAGGGACTAGCGAGAGCTACAATGAGCAGTTCTTC
TRBV27	-	TRBD1	TRBJ2-7	CASSRDRDSYEQYF	TGTGCCAGCAGTCGGGACAGGGACTCCTACGAGCAGTACTTC